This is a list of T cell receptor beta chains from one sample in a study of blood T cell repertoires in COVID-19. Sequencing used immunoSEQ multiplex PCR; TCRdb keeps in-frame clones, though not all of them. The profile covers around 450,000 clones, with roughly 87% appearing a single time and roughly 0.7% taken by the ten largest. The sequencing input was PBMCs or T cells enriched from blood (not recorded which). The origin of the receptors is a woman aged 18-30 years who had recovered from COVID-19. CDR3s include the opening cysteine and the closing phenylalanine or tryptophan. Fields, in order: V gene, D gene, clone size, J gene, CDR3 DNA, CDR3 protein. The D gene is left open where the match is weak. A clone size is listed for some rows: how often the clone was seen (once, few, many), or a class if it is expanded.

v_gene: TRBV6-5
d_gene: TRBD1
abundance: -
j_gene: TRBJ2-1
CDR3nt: TGTGCCAGCAGTCGACAGGGATGGTCCTACAATGAGCAGTTCTTC
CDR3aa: CASSRQGWSYNEQFF

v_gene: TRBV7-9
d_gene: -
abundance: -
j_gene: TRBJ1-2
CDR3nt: TGTGCCAGCTCCCAGAAGGAACAGATATATGGCTACACCTTC
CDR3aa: CASSQKEQIYGYTF

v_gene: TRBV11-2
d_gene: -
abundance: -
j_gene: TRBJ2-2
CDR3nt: TGTGCCAGCAGCTCGGGGTTGTACACCGGGGAGCTGTTTTTT
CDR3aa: CASSSGLYTGELFF

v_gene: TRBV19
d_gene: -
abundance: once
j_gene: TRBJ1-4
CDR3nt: TGTGCCAGTAGCTCGTGGTTTGCGGGGAACGATGAAAAACTGTTTTTT
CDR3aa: CASSSWFAGNDEKLFF

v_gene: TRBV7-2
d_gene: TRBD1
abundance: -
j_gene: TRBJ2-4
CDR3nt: TGTGCCAGCAGCCTACGGACAGGGAATGGAAACATTCAGTACTTC
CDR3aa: CASSLRTGNGNIQYF

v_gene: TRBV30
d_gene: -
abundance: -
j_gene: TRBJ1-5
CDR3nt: TGTGCCTGGAGTGGGCTAGATAGCAATCAGCCCCAGCATTTT
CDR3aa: CAWSGLDSNQPQHF

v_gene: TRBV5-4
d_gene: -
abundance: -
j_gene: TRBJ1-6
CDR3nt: TGTGCCAGCAGCTTGGCAGGGAAAAGTAATTCACCCCTCCACTTT
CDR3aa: CASSLAGKSNSPLHF

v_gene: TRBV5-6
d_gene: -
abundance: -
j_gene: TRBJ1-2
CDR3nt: TGTGCCAGCAGCTTGAAATGGAAACAGGGAGCGGATGGCTACACCTTC
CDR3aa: CASSLKWKQGADGYTF

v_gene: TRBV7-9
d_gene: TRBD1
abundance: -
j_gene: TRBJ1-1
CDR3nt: TGTGCCAGCAGCTCAGACAGGGTGAACACTGAAGCTTTCTTT
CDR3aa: CASSSDRVNTEAFF

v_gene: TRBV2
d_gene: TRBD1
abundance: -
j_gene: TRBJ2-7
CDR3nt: TGTGCCAGCAGTGGGACAGGGGCCTACGAGCAGTACTTC
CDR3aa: CASSGTGAYEQYF

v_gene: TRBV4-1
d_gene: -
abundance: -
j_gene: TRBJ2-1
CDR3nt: TGCGCCAGCACTCGGGGTTCCGCTTACAATGAGCAGTTCTTC
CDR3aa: CASTRGSAYNEQFF

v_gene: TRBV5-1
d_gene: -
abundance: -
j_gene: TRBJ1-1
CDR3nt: TGCGCCAGCAGCTGGGGAGAGGGAACTGAAGCTTTCTTT
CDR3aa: CASSWGEGTEAFF

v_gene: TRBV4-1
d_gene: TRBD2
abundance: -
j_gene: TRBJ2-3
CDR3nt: TGCGCCAGCAGCCACAACCCGGGACTAGCGGGGGTTGGAGATACGCAGTATTTT
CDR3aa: CASSHNPGLAGVGDTQYF

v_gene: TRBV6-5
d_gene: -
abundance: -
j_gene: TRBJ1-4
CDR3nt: TGTGCCAGCAGGGGGGACTTCGGATTGGGTGAAAAACTGTTTTTT
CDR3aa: CASRGDFGLGEKLFF

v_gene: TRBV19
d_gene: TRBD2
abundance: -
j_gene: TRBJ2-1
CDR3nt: TGTGCCAGTAGTATGATGACTAGCGGGGACAATGAGCAGTTCTTC
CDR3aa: CASSMMTSGDNEQFF

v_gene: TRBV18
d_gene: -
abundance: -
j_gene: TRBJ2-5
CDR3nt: TGTGCCAGCTCACGACTGACAGCGACCCAAGAGACCCAGTACTTC
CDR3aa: CASSRLTATQETQYF

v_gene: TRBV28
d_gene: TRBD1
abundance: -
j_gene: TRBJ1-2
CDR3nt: TGTGCCAGCAGCCGCTCCGGGACAGGGGGCTCAGGGAATACCTTC
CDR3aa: CASSRSGTGGSGNTF

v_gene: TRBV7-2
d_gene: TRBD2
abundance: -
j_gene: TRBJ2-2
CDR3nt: TGTGCCAGCAGACCAAGGGAACCCGGGGGGGCGGGTACCGGGGAGCTGTTTTTT
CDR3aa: CASRPREPGGAGTGELFF

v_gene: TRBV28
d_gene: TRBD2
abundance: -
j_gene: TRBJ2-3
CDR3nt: TGTGCCAGCACCTCCGATGGACTAGGAGGAGGGACAGATACGCAGTATTTT
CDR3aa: CASTSDGLGGGTDTQYF

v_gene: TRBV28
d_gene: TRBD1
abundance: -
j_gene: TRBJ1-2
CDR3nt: TGTGCCAGCAGCTCTGAGGATGCGGGACAGGAGCTCTATGGCTACACCTTC
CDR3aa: CASSSEDAGQELYGYTF

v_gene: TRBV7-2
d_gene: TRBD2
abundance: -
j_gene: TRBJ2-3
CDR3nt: TGTGCCAGCAGGGCCGGTATAGCGGGGGGGCTAGATACGCAGTATTTT
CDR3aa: CASRAGIAGGLDTQYF

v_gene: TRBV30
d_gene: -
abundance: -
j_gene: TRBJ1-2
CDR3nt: TGTGCCTGGAGTTACAGGGACTATGGCTACACCTTC
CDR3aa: CAWSYRDYGYTF

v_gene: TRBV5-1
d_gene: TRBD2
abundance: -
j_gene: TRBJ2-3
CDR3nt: TGCGCCAGCACCCCGACTAGCGGGGGGGCCGGGGATACGCAGTATTTT
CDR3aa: CASTPTSGGAGDTQYF

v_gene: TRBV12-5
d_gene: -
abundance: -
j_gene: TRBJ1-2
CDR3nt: TGTGCTAGTGACGCCCTTACAGGGCGCGGGGGCTACACCTTC
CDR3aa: CASDALTGRGGYTF

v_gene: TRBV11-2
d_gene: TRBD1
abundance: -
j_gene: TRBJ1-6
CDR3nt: TGTGCCAGCAGCACTCGGGACAGGGATTCACCCCTCCACTTT
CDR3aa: CASSTRDRDSPLHF

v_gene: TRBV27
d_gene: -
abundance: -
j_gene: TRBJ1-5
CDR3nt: TGTGCCAGCAGTTTATCGGGGATTGAGGGTCAGCCCCAGCATTTT
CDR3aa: CASSLSGIEGQPQHF

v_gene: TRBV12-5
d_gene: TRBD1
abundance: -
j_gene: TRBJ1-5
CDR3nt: TGTGCTAGTGGTCTTCACACGGGACAGGGTGATCAGCCCCAGCATTTT
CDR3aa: CASGLHTGQGDQPQHF

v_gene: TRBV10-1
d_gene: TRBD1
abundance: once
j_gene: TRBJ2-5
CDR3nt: TGCGCCAGCAGAAACAGGGGGCAAGAGACCCAGTACTTC
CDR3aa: CASRNRGQETQYF

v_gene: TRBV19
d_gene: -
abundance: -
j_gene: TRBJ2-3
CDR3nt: TGTGCCAGTAGCGGAGCAGATACGCAGTATTTT
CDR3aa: CASSGADTQYF

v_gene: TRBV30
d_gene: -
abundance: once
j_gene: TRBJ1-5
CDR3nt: TGTGCCTGGAGCAACCCTTGGGGTAGGGAGGATGGCAGGAGCAATCAGCCCCAGCATTTT
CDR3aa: CAWSNPWGREDGRSNQPQHF

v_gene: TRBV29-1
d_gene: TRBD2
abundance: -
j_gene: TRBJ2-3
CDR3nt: TGCAGCGTTGAAGGACTAGCGGTAGATACGCAGTATTTT
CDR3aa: CSVEGLAVDTQYF

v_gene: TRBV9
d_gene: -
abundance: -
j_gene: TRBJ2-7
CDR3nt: TGTGCCAGCAGCCCAAGGCGGGACTCGGGCTCCTACGAGCAGTACTTC
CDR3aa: CASSPRRDSGSYEQYF

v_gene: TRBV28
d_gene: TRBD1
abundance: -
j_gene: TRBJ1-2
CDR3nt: TGTGCCAGCAGCGCTCTGGACAGGGCGGGCGGCTACACCTTC
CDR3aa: CASSALDRAGGYTF

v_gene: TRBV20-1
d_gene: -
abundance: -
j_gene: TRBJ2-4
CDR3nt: TGCAGTGCTAGAGTTGGGGGCTCGGAGTACTTC
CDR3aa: CSARVGGSEYF

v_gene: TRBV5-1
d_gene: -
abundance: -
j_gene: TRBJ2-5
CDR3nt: TGCGCCAGCAGCTCAAACCCGACAGGCTACACCAAAGAGACCCAGTACTTC
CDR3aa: CASSSNPTGYTKETQYF

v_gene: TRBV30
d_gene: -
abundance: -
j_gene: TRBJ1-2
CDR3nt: TGTGCCTGGAGTGTTTGGGCTGGCGGCTACACCTTC
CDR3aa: CAWSVWAGGYTF

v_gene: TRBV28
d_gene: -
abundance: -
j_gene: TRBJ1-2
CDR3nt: TGTGCCAGCAGCCCTACAGGGTGGGGAGGCTACACCTTC
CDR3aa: CASSPTGWGGYTF

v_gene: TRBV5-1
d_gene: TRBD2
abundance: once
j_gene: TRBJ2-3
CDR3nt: TGCGCCAGCAGCTTGGTCGGCCTAGCGGGTAGCACAGATACGCAGTATTTT
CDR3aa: CASSLVGLAGSTDTQYF

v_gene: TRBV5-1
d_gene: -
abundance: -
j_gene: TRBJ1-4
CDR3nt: TGCGCCAGCAGGCCCGCGGGGGCAACTAATGAAAAACTGTTTTTT
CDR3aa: CASRPAGATNEKLFF

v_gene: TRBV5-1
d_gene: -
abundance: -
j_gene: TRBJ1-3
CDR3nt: TGCGCCAGCAGCTGGACCCAGAGTCAACAGGTCCCCTCTGGAAACACCATATATTTT
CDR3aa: CASSWTQSQQVPSGNTIYF

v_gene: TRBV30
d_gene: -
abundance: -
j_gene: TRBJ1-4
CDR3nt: TGTGCCTGGAGTTCCACAAATGAAAAACTGTTTTTT
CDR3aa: CAWSSTNEKLFF

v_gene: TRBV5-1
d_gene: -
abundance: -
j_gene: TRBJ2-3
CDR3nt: TGCGCCAGCAGCTCGACCGGAGTTTTAGATACGCAGTATTTT
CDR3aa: CASSSTGVLDTQYF

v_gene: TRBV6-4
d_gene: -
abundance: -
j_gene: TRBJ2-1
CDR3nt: TGTGCCAGCAGTGACTCGGGTGGGTTCGGGAATGAGCAGTTCTTC
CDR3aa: CASSDSGGFGNEQFF

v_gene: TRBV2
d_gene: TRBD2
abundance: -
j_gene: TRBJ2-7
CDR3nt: TGTGCCAGCTACCCCGGGACTAGCGGGGAATACGAGCAGTACTTC
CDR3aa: CASYPGTSGEYEQYF

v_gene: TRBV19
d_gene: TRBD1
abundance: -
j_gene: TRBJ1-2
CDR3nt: TGTGCCAGTAAAGGGGACAGGGGGGGTAACTATGGCTACACCTTC
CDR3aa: CASKGDRGGNYGYTF

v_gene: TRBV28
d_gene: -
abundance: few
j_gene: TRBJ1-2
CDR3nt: TGTGCCAGCAGTCTGCCAGGGGAGCATGGCTACACCTTC
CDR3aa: CASSLPGEHGYTF

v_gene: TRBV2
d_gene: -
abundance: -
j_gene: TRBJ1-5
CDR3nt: TGTGCCAGCAGGGGAGATTTTAATCAGCCCCAGCATTTT
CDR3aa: CASRGDFNQPQHF

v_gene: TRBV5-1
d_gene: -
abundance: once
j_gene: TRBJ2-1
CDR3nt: TGCGCCAGCAGCTTAGGGGGTCCCTACAATGAGCAGTTCTTC
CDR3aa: CASSLGGPYNEQFF

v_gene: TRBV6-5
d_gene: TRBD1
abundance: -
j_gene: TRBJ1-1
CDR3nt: TGTGCCAGCAGTTACTCGGGACAGATGAACACTGAAGCTTTCTTT
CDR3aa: CASSYSGQMNTEAFF

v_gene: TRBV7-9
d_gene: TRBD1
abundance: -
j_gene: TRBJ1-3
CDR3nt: TGTGCCAGCAGCCGAGCCTGGACAGGGTTCGGTGGAAACACCATATATTTT
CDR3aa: CASSRAWTGFGGNTIYF

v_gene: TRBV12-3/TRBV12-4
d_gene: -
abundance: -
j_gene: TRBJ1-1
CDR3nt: TGTGCCAGCAGCTTGACAGGGAACACTGAAGCTTTCTTT
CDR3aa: CASSLTGNTEAFF

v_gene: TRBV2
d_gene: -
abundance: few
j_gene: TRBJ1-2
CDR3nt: TGTGCCAGCAGTGATAGTGGCTACACCTTC
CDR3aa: CASSDSGYTF

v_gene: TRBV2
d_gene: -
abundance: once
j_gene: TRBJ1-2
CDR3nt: TGTGCCAGCGGGCAGGGGATTGGAGGCTACACCTTC
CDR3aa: CASGQGIGGYTF